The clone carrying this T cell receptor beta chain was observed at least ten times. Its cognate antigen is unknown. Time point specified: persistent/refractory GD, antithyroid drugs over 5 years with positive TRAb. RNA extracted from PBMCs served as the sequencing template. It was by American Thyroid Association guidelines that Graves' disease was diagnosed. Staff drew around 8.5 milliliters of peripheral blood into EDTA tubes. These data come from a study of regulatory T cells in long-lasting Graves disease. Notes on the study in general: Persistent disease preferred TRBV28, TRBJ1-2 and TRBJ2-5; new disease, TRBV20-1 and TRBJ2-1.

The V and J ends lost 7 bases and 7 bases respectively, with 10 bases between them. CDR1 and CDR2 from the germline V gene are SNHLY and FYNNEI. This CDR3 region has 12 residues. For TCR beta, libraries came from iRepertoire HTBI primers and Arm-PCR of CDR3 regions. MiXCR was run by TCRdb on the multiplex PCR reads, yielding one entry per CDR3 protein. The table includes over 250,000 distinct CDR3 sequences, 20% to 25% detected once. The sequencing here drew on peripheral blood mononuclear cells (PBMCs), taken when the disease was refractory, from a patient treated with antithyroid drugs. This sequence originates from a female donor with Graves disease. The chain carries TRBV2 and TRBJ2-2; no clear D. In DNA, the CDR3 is TGTGCCAGCAAGTTCGAAGGCGGGGAGCTGTTTTTT. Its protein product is CASKFEGGELFF.